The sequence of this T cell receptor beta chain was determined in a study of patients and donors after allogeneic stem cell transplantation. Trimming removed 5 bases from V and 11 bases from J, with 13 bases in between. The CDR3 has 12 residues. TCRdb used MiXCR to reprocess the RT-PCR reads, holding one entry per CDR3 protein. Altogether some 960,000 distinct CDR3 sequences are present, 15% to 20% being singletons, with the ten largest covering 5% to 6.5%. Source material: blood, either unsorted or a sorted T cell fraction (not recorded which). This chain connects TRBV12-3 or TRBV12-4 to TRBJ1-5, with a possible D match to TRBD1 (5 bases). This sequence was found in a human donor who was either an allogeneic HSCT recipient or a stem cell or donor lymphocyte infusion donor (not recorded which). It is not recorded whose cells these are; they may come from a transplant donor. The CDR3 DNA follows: TGTGCCAGCAGTCCCACCGGGGACGCCCAGCATTTT. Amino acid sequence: CASSPTGDAQHF.